One and the same sample provided the 25 T cell receptor beta chains below, sequenced in a study of T cell clones after liver transplantation (dated by TCRdb to the late 2010s). Library method: the immunoSEQ multiplex PCR assay. Sourced from immuneACCESS, this table was stored by TCRdb with only in-frame sequences that have V and J called. A share of the clones is absent; for the studies checked, an unresolved V gene accounts for under half, and the remainder has no known explanation. A total of 90,000 to 120,000 clones appear in this sample, around four fifths of them only once. Over 0.75% of the sample is taken by the ten largest. Explained via the paper, the time point label denotes: pre-transplant. The specimen was CD4+ T cells from blood, collected before liver transplant. The origin of the receptors is a human donor who received a liver transplant.

This clone was seen once. The chain uses TRBV25-1 and TRBJ1-4, with 7 nucleotides matching TRBD1. V lost 3 bases to trimming and J lost 1 base; unmatched junction nucleotides: 5. The CDR3 is 16 residues long. Germline V gene sequence: CDR1 MGHDK, CDR2 SYGVNS. CDR3 residues: CASSDPRGQTNEKLFF. The CDR3 nucleotides are TGTGCCAGCAGTGATCCGAGGGGGCAAACTAATGAAAAACTGTTTTTT.

This clone was counted between two and nine times. This chain uses TRBV14 with TRBJ1-3; D gene unclear. CDR1 is SGHDN, CDR2 FVKESK, per germline. V was cut by 1 base and J by 2 bases, with 12 bases left in between. The CDR3 contains 16 residues. The CDR3 sequence: CASSQVRGAPGNTIYF. Here the CDR3 DNA reads TGTGCCAGCAGCCAAGTTCGGGGAGCCCCTGGAAACACCATATATTTT.

This chain joins TRBV6-5 and TRBJ1-2, with 8 bases that match TRBD1. Germline trimming cut 6 bases from V and 1 base from J; bases unmatched to any gene: 4. Germline assignment: CDR1 MNHEY and CDR2 SVGAGI. This CDR3 has 14 residues. Written as DNA, the CDR3 is TGTGCCAGCAGCCGACAGGGGTTTAACTATGGCTACACCTTC. It translates to CASSRQGFNYGYTF.

V is TRBV2 and J is TRBJ1-1; D is ambiguous. This CDR3 contains 15 residues. With 4 bases removed from V and 1 base from J, the gap between germline ends came to 13 bases. Per germline, CDR1 SNHLY and CDR2 FYNNEI. Here the CDR3 reads CASSGHGRRNTEAFF. In DNA, the CDR3 is TGTGCCAGCAGTGGGCATGGACGGCGGAACACTGAAGCTTTCTTT.

This clone was observed a handful of times. V and J are TRBV7-3 and TRBJ2-6; D remains unclear. The CDR3 extends over 15 amino acids. V was shortened by 5 bases and J by 2 bases, with 10 bases between the two germline ends. The V gene's germline CDR1 is SGHTA and CDR2 FQGTGA. The CDR3 reads CASSPKGPGANVLTF. CDR3 DNA: TGTGCCAGCAGCCCAAAAGGTCCTGGGGCCAACGTCCTGACTTTC.

V usage is TRBV7-9 and J usage is TRBJ2-3; TRBD1 aligns across 7 bases. V shed 7 bases and J 4 bases; nucleotides not matched to a gene: 8. The CDR3 totals 14 residues. Germline-derived CDR1 and CDR2 are SEHNR and FQNEAQ (reference sequence). CDR3 in amino acids: CASKNQRGPDTQYF. As DNA, the CDR3 is TGTGCCAGCAAAAACCAGAGGGGGCCAGATACGCAGTATTTT.

The gene calls are TRBV18 and TRBJ1-1, with D hard to call. With 1 base removed from V and 6 bases from J, the gap between germline ends came to 15 bases. Germline V gives CDR1 KGHSH, CDR2 LQKENI. The CDR3 totals 15 residues. The CDR3 nucleotides read TGTGCCAGCTCACCACGGGCCCCGGGAACTTCTGAAGCTTTCTTT. The encoded protein is CASSPRAPGTSEAFF.

The chain has TRBV27 and TRBJ1-1; D gene ambiguous. The germline gives CDR1 MNHEY, CDR2 SMNVEV (reference sequence). This CDR3 region has 12 residues. V was cut by 8 bases and J by 1 base, with 8 bases left in between. Here the CDR3 DNA reads TGTGCCAGCGGCGGAAGGAACACTGAAGCTTTCTTT. Encoded protein: CASGGRNTEAFF.

V is TRBV6-5 and J is TRBJ1-1, with D unresolved. CDR3 length: 13 amino acids. Germline V gene data show CDR1 as MNHEY and CDR2 as SVGAGI. Trimming left V 6 bases short and J 1 base short, with 9 bases between. The CDR3: CASSQHANTEAFF. The CDR3 DNA follows: TGTGCCAGCAGCCAACACGCGAACACTGAAGCTTTCTTT.

The CDR3: CASSAQPSGNQPQHF. DNA for the CDR3: TGTGCCAGCAGCGCACAGCCGTCTGGCAATCAGCCCCAGCATTTT. This chain connects TRBV7-2 to TRBJ1-5; no clear D. Trimming shortened V by 5 bases and J by 2 bases, and 13 bases separated the two germline ends. Germline assignment: CDR1 SGHTA and CDR2 FQGNSA. The CDR3 runs to 15 residues.

This chain connects TRBV6-1 to TRBJ1-2, with D hard to call. Germline V gives CDR1 MNHNS, CDR2 SASEGT. The V end lost 1 base, the J end lost 5 bases, and 11 bases lay between the germline ends. The CDR3 is 14 amino acids. CDR3 sequence: CASSEGSAVYGYTF. CDR3 coding DNA: TGTGCCAGCAGTGAAGGTTCTGCCGTGTATGGCTACACCTTC.

V gene TRBV15 combines with J gene TRBJ1-1; D unclear. CDR3 size: 15 residues. Germline V gene sequence: CDR1 LNHNV, CDR2 YYDKDF (reference sequence). V lost 0 bases to trimming and J lost 6 bases, with 14 bases between them. CDR3 protein: CATSRDLEVSAEAFF. CDR3 DNA: TGTGCCACCAGCAGAGATCTTGAGGTGAGCGCTGAAGCTTTCTTT.

This rearrangement joins TRBV29-1 to TRBJ2-1; TRBD1 matches at 9 bases. Trimming cost V 7 bases and J 4 bases; bases outside gene matches: 2. Germline lookup yields CDR1 SQVTM and CDR2 ANQGSEA. The length of the CDR3 is 12 residues. The CDR3 bases are TGCAGCGGGGACAGGGATTACAATGAGCAGTTCTTC. This encodes CSGDRDYNEQFF.

The rearrangement joins TRBV29-1 to TRBJ2-1; unclear D gene. The V gene lost 8 bases and the J gene lost 9 bases, with 14 bases spanning the gap. The CDR3 extends over 11 amino acids. Germline V gene data show CDR1 as SQVTM and CDR2 as ANQGSEA. The CDR3 region has the DNA TGCAGCTCCGTTGGGGAAAGTGAGCAGTTCTTC. Translation gives CSSVGESEQFF.

The CDR3 DNA is TGTGCCACCAGCAGGGCCAAAGCGGTTAGCACAGATACGCAGTATTTT. Translated: CATSRAKAVSTDTQYF. The chain couples TRBV15 to TRBJ2-3; a weak D match, TRBD2 (5 bases). This CDR3 region has 16 residues. Per the germline V gene, CDR1 is LNHNV and CDR2 is YYDKDF (reference sequence). V gave up 3 bases and J gave up 0 bases, with 13 bases separating them.

This clone was observed many times. This chain connects TRBV4-3 to TRBJ1-1; D not certain. V lost 4 bases and J 5 bases, leaving 11 bases between the germline ends. The CDR3 is 13 amino acids. Germline CDR1 is LGHNA and CDR2 is YSLEER. This CDR3 reads CASSRLTGTEAFF. The CDR3 DNA reads TGCGCCAGCAGCCGTCTTACCGGGACTGAAGCTTTCTTT.

The chain recombines TRBV27 with TRBJ2-2; 11 nucleotides match TRBD1. Germline CDR1 and CDR2: MNHEY and SMNVEV (reference sequence). This CDR3 region has 18 residues. Trimming took 0 bases from V and 3 from J; bases not matched to a gene: 6. The CDR3 reads CASSLSRTGGRYTGELFF. The CDR3 nucleotides are TGTGCCAGCAGTTTATCACGGACAGGGGGCAGGTACACCGGGGAGCTGTTTTTT.

This clone was seen more than once but under ten times. This chain links TRBV19 with TRBJ2-7; TRBD2 matches at 9 bases. This CDR3 comprises 15 residues. V lost 4 bases and J lost 2; bases outside the gene matches: 6. Germline CDR1 and CDR2: LNHDA and SQIVND (reference sequence). The CDR3 nucleotides read TGTGCCAGTAGTAGATCTAGCGGGAAGACCTACGAGCAGTACTTC. This gives the protein CASSRSSGKTYEQYF.

This chain joins TRBV7-3 and TRBJ1-5; a weak D match, TRBD1 (5 bases). This CDR3 is built from 14 residues. The V end lost 0 bases, the J end lost 6 bases, and 9 bases lay between the germline ends. Germline assignment: CDR1 SGHTA and CDR2 FQGTGA. The CDR3 region is CASSLTGPGQPQHF. DNA for the CDR3: TGTGCCAGCAGCTTAACGGGGCCAGGTCAGCCCCAGCATTTT.

V usage is TRBV7-6 and J usage is TRBJ1-5; 11 bases line up with TRBD1. The CDR3 covers 16 residues. Germline V CDR1 and CDR2: SGHVS, FNYEAQ. The trim removed 3 bases at V and 1 base at J, leaving 2 bases unmatched. This CDR3 is CASSLRDRGSNQPQHF. The CDR3 DNA reads TGTGCCAGCAGCTTGCGGGACAGGGGGAGCAATCAGCCCCAGCATTTT.

The chain joins TRBV7-3 to TRBJ2-3, with D unresolved. This CDR3 is 14 amino acids long. From germline, CDR1 is SGHTA and CDR2 FQGTGA. V lost 2 bases, J lost 0 bases, and 6 bases lay in between. As DNA, the CDR3 is TGTGCCAGCAGCTTATTTGCGAGCACAGATACGCAGTATTTT. Encoded protein: CASSLFASTDTQYF.

The rearrangement joins TRBV10-3 to TRBJ2-7, with 8 positions matching TRBD1. CDR3 length: 14 amino acids. CDR1 and CDR2 from the germline V gene are ENHRY and SYGVKD. Trimming removed 3 bases from V and 4 bases from J; junction bases left unmatched: 5. The CDR3 nucleotides are TGTGCCATCAGTGATTCCGGGACAGGTTACGAGCAGTACTTC. Translating gives CAISDSGTGYEQYF.

This clone is labeled medium-sized. The J gene is TRBJ1-5, the V gene TRBV19; D remains ambiguous. V lost 4 bases and J lost 5, with 12 bases in between. Germline loops: CDR1 LNHDA, CDR2 SQIVND (reference sequence). The CDR3 is made up of 14 amino acids. The CDR3 protein is CASSTTQAYQPQHF. CDR3 sequence (DNA): TGTGCCAGTAGTACAACACAAGCTTATCAGCCCCAGCATTTT.

The V and J genes are TRBV6-5 and TRBJ2-1; D gene uncertain. The length of the CDR3 is 14 residues. The V end was cut by 8 bases, the J end by 9 bases, with 20 bases between. CDR1 is MNHEY, CDR2 SVGAGI, per germline. The CDR3 spells CASLRTAGAIEQFF. For the CDR3, the DNA is TGTGCCAGCCTGAGGACCGCAGGTGCAATTGAGCAGTTCTTC.

The chain is built from TRBV6-1 and TRBJ1-5; unclear D gene. Trimming cost V 2 bases and J 7 bases, with 12 bases left between them. Per the germline V gene, CDR1 is MNHNS and CDR2 is SASEGT. The CDR3 is made up of 14 amino acids. This CDR3 is CASSEWVKGQPQHF. DNA for the CDR3: TGTGCCAGCAGTGAATGGGTAAAGGGCCAGCCCCAGCATTTT.